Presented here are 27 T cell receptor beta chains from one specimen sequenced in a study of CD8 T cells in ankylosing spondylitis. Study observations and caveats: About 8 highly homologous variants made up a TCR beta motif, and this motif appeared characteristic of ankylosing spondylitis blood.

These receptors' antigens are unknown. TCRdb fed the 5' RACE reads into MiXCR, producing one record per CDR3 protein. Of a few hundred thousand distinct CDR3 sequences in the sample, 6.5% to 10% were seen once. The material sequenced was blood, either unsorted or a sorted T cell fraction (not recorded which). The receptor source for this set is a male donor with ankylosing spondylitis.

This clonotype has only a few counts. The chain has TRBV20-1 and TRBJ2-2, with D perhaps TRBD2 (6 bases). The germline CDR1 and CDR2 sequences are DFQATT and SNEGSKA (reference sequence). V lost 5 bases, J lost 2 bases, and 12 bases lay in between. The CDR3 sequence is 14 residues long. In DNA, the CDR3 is TGCAGTGCTCTTAGGGGAGGCAACACCGGGGAGCTGTTTTTT. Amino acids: CSALRGGNTGELFF.

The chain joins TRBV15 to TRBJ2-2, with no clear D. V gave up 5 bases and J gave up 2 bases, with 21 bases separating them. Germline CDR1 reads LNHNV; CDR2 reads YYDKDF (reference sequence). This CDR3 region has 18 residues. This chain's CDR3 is CATSERSWNFENTGELFF. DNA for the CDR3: TGTGCCACCAGCGAGCGATCTTGGAACTTTGAAAACACCGGGGAGCTGTTTTTT. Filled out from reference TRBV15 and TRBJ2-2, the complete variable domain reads DAMVIQNPRYQVTQFGKPVTLSCSQTLNHNVMYWYQQKSSQAPKLLFHYYDKDFNNEADTPDNFQSRRPNTSFCFLDIRSPGLGDTAMYLCATSERSWNFENTGELFFGEGSRLTVL.

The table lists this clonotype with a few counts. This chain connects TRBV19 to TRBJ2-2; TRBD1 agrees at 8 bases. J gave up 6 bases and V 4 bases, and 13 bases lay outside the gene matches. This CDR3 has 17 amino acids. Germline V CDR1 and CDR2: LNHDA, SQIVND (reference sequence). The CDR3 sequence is CASSTGQGTSWAGELFF. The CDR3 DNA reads TGTGCCAGTAGTACCGGACAGGGCACCTCGTGGGCCGGGGAGCTGTTTTTT.

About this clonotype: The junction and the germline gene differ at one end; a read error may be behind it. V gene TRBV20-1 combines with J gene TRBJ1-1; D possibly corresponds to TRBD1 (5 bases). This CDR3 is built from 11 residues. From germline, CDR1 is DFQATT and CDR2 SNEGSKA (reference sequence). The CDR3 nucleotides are TGCAGTGCTAGCCGGGGCACTGAAGCTTACTTT. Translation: CSASRGTEAYF.

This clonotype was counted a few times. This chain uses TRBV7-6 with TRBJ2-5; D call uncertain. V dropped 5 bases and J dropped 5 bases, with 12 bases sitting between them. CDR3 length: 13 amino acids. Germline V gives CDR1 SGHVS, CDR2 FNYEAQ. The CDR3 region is CASSERVRETQYF. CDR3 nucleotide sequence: TGTGCCAGCAGCGAAAGGGTCCGGGAGACCCAGTACTTC.

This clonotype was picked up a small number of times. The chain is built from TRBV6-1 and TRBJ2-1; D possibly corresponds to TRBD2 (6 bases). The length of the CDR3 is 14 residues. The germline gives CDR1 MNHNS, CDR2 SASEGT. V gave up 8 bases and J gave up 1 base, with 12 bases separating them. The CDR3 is CASGISGSYNEQFF. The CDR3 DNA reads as TGTGCCAGCGGTATTAGCGGTTCCTACAATGAGCAGTTCTTC.

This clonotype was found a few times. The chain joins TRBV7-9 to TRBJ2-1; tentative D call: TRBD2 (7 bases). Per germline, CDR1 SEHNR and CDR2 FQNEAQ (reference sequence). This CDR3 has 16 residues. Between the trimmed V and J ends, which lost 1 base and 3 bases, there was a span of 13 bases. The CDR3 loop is CASSLVGGGNYNEQFF. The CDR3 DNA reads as TGTGCCAGCAGCTTAGTGGGAGGGGGAAACTACAATGAGCAGTTCTTC.

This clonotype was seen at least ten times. The CDR3 spells CASSQVPYRDRRANYGYTF. The CDR3 nucleotides read TGTGCCAGCAGCCAAGTTCCCTACCGGGACAGGAGAGCCAACTATGGCTACACCTTC. The chain joins TRBV3-1 to TRBJ1-2; 8 nucleotides align to TRBD1. CDR1 and CDR2 from the germline V gene are LGHDT and YNNKEL (reference sequence). Unmatched junction bases numbered 15, after V lost 1 base and J lost 2 bases. The CDR3 loop spans 19 amino acids.

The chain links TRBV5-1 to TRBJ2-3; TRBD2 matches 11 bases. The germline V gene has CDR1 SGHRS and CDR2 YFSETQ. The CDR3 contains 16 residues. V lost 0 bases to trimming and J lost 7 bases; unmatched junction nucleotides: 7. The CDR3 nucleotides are TGCGCCAGCAGCTTGGAAGGACTAGCGGGCCGACATACGCAGTATTTT. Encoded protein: CASSLEGLAGRHTQYF.

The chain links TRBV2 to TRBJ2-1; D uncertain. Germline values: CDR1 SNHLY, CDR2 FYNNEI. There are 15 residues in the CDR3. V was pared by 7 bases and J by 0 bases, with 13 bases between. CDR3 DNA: TGTGCCAGCATCGGACCGGCAAGCTCCTACAATGAGCAGTTCTTC. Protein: CASIGPASSYNEQFF.

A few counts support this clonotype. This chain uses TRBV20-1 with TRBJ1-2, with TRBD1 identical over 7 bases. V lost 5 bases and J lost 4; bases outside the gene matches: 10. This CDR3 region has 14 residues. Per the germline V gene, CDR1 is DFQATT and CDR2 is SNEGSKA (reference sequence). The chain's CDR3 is CSAPPRGRGYGYTF. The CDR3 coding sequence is TGCAGTGCTCCTCCAAGGGGGCGCGGCTATGGCTACACCTTC.

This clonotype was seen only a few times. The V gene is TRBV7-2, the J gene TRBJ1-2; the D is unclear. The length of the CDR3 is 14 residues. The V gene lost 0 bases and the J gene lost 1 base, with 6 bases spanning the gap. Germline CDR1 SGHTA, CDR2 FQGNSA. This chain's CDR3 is CASSLARFNYGYTF. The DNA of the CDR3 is TGTGCCAGCAGCTTAGCCAGATTTAACTATGGCTACACCTTC.

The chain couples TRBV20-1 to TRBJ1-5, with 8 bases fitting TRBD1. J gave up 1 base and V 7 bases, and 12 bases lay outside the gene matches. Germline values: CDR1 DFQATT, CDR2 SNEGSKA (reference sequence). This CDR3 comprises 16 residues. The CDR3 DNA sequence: TGCAGTGTTCCACCTTGGACAGGGACAAGCAATCAGCCCCAGCATTTT. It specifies CSVPPWTGTSNQPQHF.

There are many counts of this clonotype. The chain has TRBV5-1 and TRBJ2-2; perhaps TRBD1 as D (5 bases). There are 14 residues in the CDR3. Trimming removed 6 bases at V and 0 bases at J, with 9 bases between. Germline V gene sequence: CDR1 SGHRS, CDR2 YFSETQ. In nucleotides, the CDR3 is TGCGCCAGCAAAGGGGTTTCGAACACCGGGGAGCTGTTTTTT. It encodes CASKGVSNTGELFF.

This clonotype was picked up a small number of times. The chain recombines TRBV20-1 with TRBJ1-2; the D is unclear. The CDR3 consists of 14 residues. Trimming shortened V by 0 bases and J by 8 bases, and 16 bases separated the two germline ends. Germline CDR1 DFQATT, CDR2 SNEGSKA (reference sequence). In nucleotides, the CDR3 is TGCAGTGCTAGAGATTTTGGGCGGCTCTGGGGCTACACCTTC. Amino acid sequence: CSARDFGRLWGYTF.

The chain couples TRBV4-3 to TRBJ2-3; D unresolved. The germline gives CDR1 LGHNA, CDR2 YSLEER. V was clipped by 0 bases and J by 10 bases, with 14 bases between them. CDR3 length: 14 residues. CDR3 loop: CASSQDAFPHSQYF. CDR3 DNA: TGCGCCAGCAGCCAAGATGCCTTCCCGCATTCGCAGTATTTT.

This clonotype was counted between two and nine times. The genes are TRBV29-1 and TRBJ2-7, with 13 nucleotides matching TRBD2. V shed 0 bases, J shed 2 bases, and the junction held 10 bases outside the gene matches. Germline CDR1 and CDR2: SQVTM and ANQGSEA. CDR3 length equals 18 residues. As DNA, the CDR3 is TGCAGCGTTGAAGATAGGAGGGGGACTAGCGGGAACCCCTACGAGCAGTACTTC. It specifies CSVEDRRGTSGNPYEQYF.

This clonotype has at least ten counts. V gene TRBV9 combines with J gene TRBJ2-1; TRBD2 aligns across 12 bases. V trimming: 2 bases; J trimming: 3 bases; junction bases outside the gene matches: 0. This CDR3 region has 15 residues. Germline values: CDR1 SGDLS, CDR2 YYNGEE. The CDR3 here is CASSVTSGGYNEQFF. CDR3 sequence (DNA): TGTGCCAGCAGCGTGACTAGCGGGGGCTACAATGAGCAGTTCTTC.

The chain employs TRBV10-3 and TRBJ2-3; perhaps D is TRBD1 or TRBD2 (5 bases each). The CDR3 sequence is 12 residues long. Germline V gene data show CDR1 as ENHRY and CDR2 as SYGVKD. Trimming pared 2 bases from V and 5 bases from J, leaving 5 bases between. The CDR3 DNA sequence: TGTGCCATCAGTGAGGGGGGAGATACGCAGTATTTT. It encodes CAISEGGDTQYF.

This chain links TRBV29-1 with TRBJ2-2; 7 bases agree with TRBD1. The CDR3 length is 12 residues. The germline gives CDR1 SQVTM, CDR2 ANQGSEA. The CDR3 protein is CGTGVSTGELFF. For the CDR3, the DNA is TGCGGCACAGGGGTTAGCACCGGGGAGCTGTTTTTT.

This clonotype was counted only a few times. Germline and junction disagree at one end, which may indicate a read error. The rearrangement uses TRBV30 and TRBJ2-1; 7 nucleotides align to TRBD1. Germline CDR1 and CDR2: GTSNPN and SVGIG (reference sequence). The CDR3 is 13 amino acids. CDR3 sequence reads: CAGRGDSYNEQFF. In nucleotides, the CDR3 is TGTGCCGGGAGAGGGGACAGTTACAATGAGCAGTTCTTC.

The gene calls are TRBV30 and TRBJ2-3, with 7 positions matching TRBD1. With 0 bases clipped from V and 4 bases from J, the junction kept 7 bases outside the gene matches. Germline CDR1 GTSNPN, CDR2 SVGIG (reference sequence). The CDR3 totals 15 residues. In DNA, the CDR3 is TGTGCCTGGAGTGTCGGCAGGGGGACCGCAGATACGCAGTATTTT. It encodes CAWSVGRGTADTQYF.

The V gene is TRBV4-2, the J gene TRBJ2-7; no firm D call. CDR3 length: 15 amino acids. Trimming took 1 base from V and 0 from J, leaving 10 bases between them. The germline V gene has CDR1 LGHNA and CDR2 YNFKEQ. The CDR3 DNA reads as TGTGCCAGCAGCCAAGGGGCAGAGAGCTCCTACGAGCAGTACTTC. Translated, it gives CASSQGAESSYEQYF.

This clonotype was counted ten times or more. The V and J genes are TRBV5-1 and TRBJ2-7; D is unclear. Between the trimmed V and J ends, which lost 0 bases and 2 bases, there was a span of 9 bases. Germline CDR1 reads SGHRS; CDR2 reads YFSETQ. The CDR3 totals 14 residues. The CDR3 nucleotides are TGCGCCAGCAGCTTGGTCACGGACGCCTACGAGCAGTACTTC. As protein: CASSLVTDAYEQYF.

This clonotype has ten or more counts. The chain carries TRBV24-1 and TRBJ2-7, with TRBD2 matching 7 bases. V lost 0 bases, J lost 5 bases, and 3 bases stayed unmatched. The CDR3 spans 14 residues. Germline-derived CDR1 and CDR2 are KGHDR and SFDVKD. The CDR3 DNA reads TGTGCCACCAGTGATTTGCGGGAGGATAACGAGCAGTACTTC. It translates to CATSDLREDNEQYF.

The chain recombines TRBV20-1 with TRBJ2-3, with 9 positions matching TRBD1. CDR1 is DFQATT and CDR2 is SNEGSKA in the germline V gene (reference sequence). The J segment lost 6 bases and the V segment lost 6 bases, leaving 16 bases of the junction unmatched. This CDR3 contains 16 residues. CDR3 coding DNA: TGCAGTGCAAGGGCGGGTAACAGGGGGCGCGAGGATACGCAGTATTTT. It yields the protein CSARAGNRGREDTQYF.

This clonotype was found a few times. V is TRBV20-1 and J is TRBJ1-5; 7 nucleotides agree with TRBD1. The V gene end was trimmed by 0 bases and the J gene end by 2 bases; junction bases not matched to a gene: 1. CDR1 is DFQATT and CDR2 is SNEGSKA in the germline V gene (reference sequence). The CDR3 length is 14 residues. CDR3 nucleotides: TGCAGTGCTAGAGATACAGGGGGCAATCAGCCCCAGCATTTT. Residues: CSARDTGGNQPQHF.